This T cell receptor (beta chain) derives from a study of T cell repertoires in ileal Crohn's disease. Whole-study context: At surgery, 30% to 35% of patients smoked, with median disease duration 7.9 years. Study conclusions and caveats: Mucosal expansions were suggested to be mainly CD8 T cells.

A few counts support this clone. Its antigen is as yet unknown. Repertoires were generated with immunoSEQ multiplex PCR, while TCRdb's copy carries only in-frame clones and drops some. Of 3,800 or so clones in the sample, approximately 70% were seen once. V lost 6 bases and J 1 base, leaving 13 bases between the germline ends. This CDR3 has 15 amino acids. CDR1 is MNHEY, CDR2 SMNVEV, per germline (reference sequence). Sequenced: ileal tissue. The chain couples TRBV27 to TRBJ1-5; D unclear. The clonotype comes from an adult with Crohn's disease. CDR3 bases: TGTGCCAGCAGCCAAGGCCCGGGGAGCAATCAGCCCCAGCATTTT. It specifies CASSQGPGSNQPQHF.